The present T cell receptor beta chain was sequenced within a study of blood T cell repertoires in COVID-19. Study-level information: From the United States, Italy and Spain came samples of acute and convalescent COVID-19. The cDNA or gDNA used as material had been derived from T cells, B-cell-depleted T cells, or PBMCs.

In the original processing: Nucleated cell counts were estimated from reference gene primer amplification. The repertoire was sequenced with immunoSEQ multiplex PCR; TCRdb's copy has only in-frame clones and lacks some. The D gene and trimming were derived from the DNA, and the V and J assignments and clone size from that table. The sample gives approximately 300,000 clones, around 89% of which show up once; about 6.8% is in the top ten. The germline gives CDR1 SGHVS, CDR2 FNYEAQ. V was clipped by 4 bases and J by 2 bases; unmatched bases: 10. The CDR3 sequence is 17 residues long. The receptor was isolated from a young man who had recovered from COVID-19. The chain carries TRBV7-6 and TRBJ1-1, with 10 nucleotides matching TRBD1. The sample was peripheral blood. The CDR3 protein is CASSSPRDRGLNTEAFF. CDR3 DNA sequence: TGTGCCAGCAGCTCCCCCCGGGACAGGGGTCTTAACACTGAAGCTTTCTTT.